Below are 2 T cell receptor beta chains sequenced from a single sample in a study of beta chain features in type 1 diabetes. Their antigens are not known. Expressed TCRB transcripts were sequenced because the entire RNA isolate underwent reverse transcription. Method: immunoSEQ multiplex PCR; TCRdb's copy keeps in-frame clones and lacks some. The table shows 500,000 to 650,000 clones, with around 12% occurring only once. Study outcomes and limitations: Type 1 diabetes patients showed a moderate but significant shortening of TCRB CDR3s in all four CD4+ subsets.

The sequenced sample was naive CD4+ T cells from blood. Receptors were obtained from a young man with type 1 diabetes.

V usage is TRBV18 and J usage is TRBJ2-5; no definite D call. V lost 2 bases, J lost 3 bases, and 4 bases lay in between. Germline V gene data show CDR1 as KGHSH and CDR2 as LQKENI. CDR3 size: 12 residues. CDR3 DNA sequence: TGTGCCAGCTCACCAAATGAAGAGACCCAGTACTTC. Amino acids: CASSPNEETQYF.

This clone has just a few counts. CDR3 sequence: CASSRYLNTEAFF. The DNA for the CDR3 is TGTGCCAGCAGCCGTTACCTGAACACTGAAGCTTTCTTT. This rearrangement joins TRBV7-9 to TRBJ1-1; D ambiguous. CDR1 is SEHNR, CDR2 FQNEAQ, per germline (reference sequence). V was shortened by 5 bases and J by 0 bases, with 7 bases between the two germline ends. The CDR3 length is 13 residues.